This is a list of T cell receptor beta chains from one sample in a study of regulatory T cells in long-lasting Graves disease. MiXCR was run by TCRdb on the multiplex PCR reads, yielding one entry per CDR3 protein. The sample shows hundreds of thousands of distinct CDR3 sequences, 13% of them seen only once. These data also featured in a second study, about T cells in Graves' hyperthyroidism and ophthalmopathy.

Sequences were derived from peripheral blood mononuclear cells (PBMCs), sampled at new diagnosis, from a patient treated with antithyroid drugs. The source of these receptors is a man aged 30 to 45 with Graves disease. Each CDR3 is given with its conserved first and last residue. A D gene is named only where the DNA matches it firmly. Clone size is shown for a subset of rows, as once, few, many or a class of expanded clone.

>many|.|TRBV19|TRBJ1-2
TGTGCCAGTAGTAGACGCCGGGACCGGCAGTTCTATGGCTACACCTTC
CASSRRRDRQFYGYTF
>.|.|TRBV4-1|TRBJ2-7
TGCGCCAGCAGCCAAGCAACATACACCTACGAGCAGTACTTC
CASSQATYTYEQYF
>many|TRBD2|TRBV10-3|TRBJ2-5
TGTGCCATCAGCCCCCGACAGACTAGCGGGAAAGAGACCCAGTACTTC
CAISPRQTSGKETQYF
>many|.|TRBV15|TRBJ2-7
TGTGCCGTCAAGGAACCCGACTCCTACGAGCAGTACTTC
CAVKEPDSYEQYF
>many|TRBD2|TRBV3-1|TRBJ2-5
TGTGCCAGCAGCCGACTAGCGGGAGTAGAGACCCAGTACTTC
CASSRLAGVETQYF
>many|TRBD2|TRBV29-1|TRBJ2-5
TGCAGCGCCCAAGGTAGCGGGAGAATATCAGAGACCCAGTACTTC
CSAQGSGRISETQYF
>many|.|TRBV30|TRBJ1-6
TGTGCCTGGAGTACGGCGGGTGACTCTACCAATTCACCCCTCCACTTT
CAWSTAGDSTNSPLHF
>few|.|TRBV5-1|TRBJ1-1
TGCGCCAGCAGAGAAGGGAGGTACACTGAAGCTTTCTTT
CASREGRYTEAFF
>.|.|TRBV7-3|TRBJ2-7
TGTGCCAGCTGGTCGGACCTCTCTAGCGTCCCTTACGAGCAGTACTTC
CASWSDLSSVPYEQYF
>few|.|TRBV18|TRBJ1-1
TGTGCCAGCTCACCCCAGAGAGGGGTTGGAACTGAAGCTTTCTTT
CASSPQRGVGTEAFF
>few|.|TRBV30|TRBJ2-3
TGTGCCTGGCGGAATCCCAGGGAGGGCACAGATACGCAGTATTTT
CAWRNPREGTDTQYF
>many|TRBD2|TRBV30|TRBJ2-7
TGTGCCTGGGGCGGGAGCTCCTACGAGCAGTACTTC
CAWGGSSYEQYF
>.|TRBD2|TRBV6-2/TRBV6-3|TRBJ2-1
TGTGCCAGCAGGAGGACTAGCGGCATCTACAATGAGCAGTTCTTC
CASRRTSGIYNEQFF
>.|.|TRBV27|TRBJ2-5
TGTGCCAGCAGTTCGGGCCAGATCGGAAGAGAGACCCAGTACTTC
CASSSGQIGRETQYF
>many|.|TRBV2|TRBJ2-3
TGTGCCAGCAAGACAGAACCCTCTAGCACAGATACGCAGTATTTT
CASKTEPSSTDTQYF
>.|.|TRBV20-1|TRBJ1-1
TGCAGTGCTAGTTCGGGGGCTACTGAAGCTTTCTTT
CSASSGATEAFF
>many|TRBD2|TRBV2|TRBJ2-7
TGTGCCAGCGTGGGGGGTAGCGGGATAGTTGGTTACGAGCAGTACTTC
CASVGGSGIVGYEQYF
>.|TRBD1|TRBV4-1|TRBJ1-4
TGCGCCAGCAGCCAAGACCGACAGGGGAGCTTTGGAAAACTGTTTTTT
CASSQDRQGSFGKLFF
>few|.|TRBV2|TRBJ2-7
TGTGCCAGCAGTGAATCGGCGGCTGAACCCTACGAGCAGTACTTC
CASSESAAEPYEQYF